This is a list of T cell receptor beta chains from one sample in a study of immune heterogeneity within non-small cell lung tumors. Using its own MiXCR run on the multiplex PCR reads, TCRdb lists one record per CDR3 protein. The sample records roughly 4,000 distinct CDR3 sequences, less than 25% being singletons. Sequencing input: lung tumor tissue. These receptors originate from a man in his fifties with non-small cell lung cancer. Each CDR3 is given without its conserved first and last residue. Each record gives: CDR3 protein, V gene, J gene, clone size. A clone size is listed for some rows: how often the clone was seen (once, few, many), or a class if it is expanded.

ASSLGSGTPNTGELF	TRBV11-2	TRBJ2-2	medium-sized
SASSTDSNQPQH	TRBV20-1	TRBJ1-5	medium-sized
ASSPRGGGEHRGAV	TRBV7-2	TRBJ2-2	.
ATSRDPAGVIGYEQY	TRBV15	TRBJ2-7	medium-sized
ASTGPTGDTQY	TRBV5-1	TRBJ2-3	many
ASSLVALASPYEQY	TRBV11-2	TRBJ2-7	medium-sized
ASSPTGVIGNTIY	TRBV6-1	TRBJ1-3	medium-sized
ATRPKVGGDTEVF	TRBV15	TRBJ1-1	.
ASSTGTLNVNEQF	TRBV11-2	TRBJ2-1	many
ASSVGVSYTDTQY	TRBV9	TRBJ2-3	.
SALAFLESQY	TRBV20-1	TRBJ2-5	.
AWSLGDRELQPQH	TRBV30	TRBJ1-5	medium-sized
ASSFPSLSVDLYNEQF	TRBV7-2	TRBJ2-1	.
ASSRDRGNNEQF	TRBV6-1	TRBJ2-1	medium-sized
AIILNPAGGPGEQF	TRBV7-3	TRBJ2-1	.